These 21 T cell receptor beta chains originate from one sample sequenced in a study of cytomegalovirus exposure and HLA in healthy donors. Researchers ran the PCR with 60 Vbeta and 13 Jbeta primers. Assay: immunoSEQ multiplex PCR; the TCRdb copy retains only in-frame clones and omits some. The sample lists tens of thousands of clones; about two thirds were seen once. The sample taken for sequencing was PBMCs. These receptors all stem from a woman in her fifties or sixties in good health and CMV-seropositive.

This sequence joins TRBV28 and TRBJ2-5; the D gene is possibly TRBD1 (5 bases). Germline loops: CDR1 MDHEN, CDR2 SYDVKM. Trimming pared 7 bases from V and 2 bases from J, leaving 11 bases between. The CDR3 has 13 amino acids. The CDR3: CASTRQFQETQYF. CDR3 bases: TGTGCCAGCACCCGACAGTTTCAAGAGACCCAGTACTTC.

V is TRBV11-2 and J is TRBJ1-1, with TRBD1 as a possible D gene (5 bases). Germline loops: CDR1 SGHAT, CDR2 FQNNGV. The CDR3 runs to 15 residues. Deletions cut 0 bases from V and 11 bases from J, with 19 bases between. Written as DNA, the CDR3 is TGTGCCAGCAGCTTAGAAGGAGCCAGGGAATTACTGGCTTTCTTT. Translating it yields CASSLEGARELLAFF.

The CDR3 DNA is TGCAGCGTTGTCCCCTGGACTAGCGGGGCTAATGAGCAGTTCTTC. Translation: CSVVPWTSGANEQFF. The chain links TRBV29-1 to TRBJ2-1; 12 bases fit TRBD2. Trimming removed 4 bases from V and 7 bases from J; junction bases left unmatched: 8. Germline CDR1 SQVTM, CDR2 ANQGSEA. The CDR3 length is 15 residues.

In DNA form, the CDR3 reads TGTGCCAGCAGCTTAGGGACAGCCTCCTACAATGAGCAGTTCTTC. Its translation is CASSLGTASYNEQFF. The chain recombines TRBV7-7 with TRBJ2-1, with D possibly TRBD1 on 6 matching bases. Per the germline V gene, CDR1 is SSHAT and CDR2 is FNYEAQ (reference sequence). The CDR3 spans 15 residues. Trimming stripped 1 base from V and 0 bases from J, with 7 bases between.

V is TRBV7-6 and J is TRBJ1-4; 9 nucleotides match TRBD1. This CDR3 is 15 amino acids long. CDR1 is SGHVS, CDR2 FNYEAQ, per germline. V gave up 4 bases and J gave up 3 bases; unmatched junction bases: 3. CDR3 DNA: TGTGCCAGCAGCTACAGGGGGCTGGCTAATGAAAAACTGTTTTTT. As protein: CASSYRGLANEKLFF.

V usage is TRBV7-6 and J usage is TRBJ2-7, with TRBD2 matching over 9 bases. V lost 5 bases, J lost 2 bases, and 7 bases stayed unmatched. CDR1 and CDR2 from the germline V gene are SGHVS and FNYEAQ. The CDR3 is 15 residues long. Written as DNA, the CDR3 is TGTGCCAGCAGCGAGGGGAGCGGGGGGACCTACGAGCAGTACTTC. It encodes CASSEGSGGTYEQYF. Full variable domain (rest looked up from reference TRBV7-6 and TRBJ2-7): GAGVSQSPRYKVTKRGQDVALRCDPISGHVSLYWYRQALGQGPEFLTYFNYEAQQDKSGLPNDRFSAERPEGSISTLTIQRTEQRDSAMYRCASSEGSGGTYEQYFGPGTRLTVT.

This rearrangement joins TRBV4-2 to TRBJ2-1; TRBD2 matches at 8 bases. The CDR3 spans 15 residues. Germline-derived CDR1 and CDR2 are LGHNA and YNFKEQ. Trimming at V came to 2 bases and at J to 8 bases, leaving 8 bases not matched to a gene. CDR3 sequence: CASSQPAGLADEQFF. As DNA, the CDR3 is TGTGCCAGCAGCCAACCGGCCGGACTAGCCGATGAGCAGTTCTTC.

This clone is medium-sized by share. V and J are TRBV11-2 and TRBJ1-1, with 9 bases matching TRBD1. Germline V gives CDR1 SGHAT, CDR2 FQNNGV. CDR3 length: 14 amino acids. V gave up 3 bases and J gave up 4 bases; unmatched junction bases: 3. The CDR3, as DNA: TGTGCCAGCAGCTTCGCGACAGGGGGCACTGAAGCTTTCTTT. Amino acids: CASSFATGGTEAFF.

The gene calls are TRBV6-1 and TRBJ1-4, with a weak D call TRBD1 (6 bases). Germline CDR1 MNHNS, CDR2 SASEGT. This CDR3 is 15 amino acids long. Trimming removed 6 bases from V and 7 bases from J, with 18 bases in between. The CDR3 coding sequence is TGTGCCAGCAGCGAGGGGGGGGCGACCGGTGAAAAACTGTTTTTT. Protein: CASSEGGATGEKLFF.

A few counts support this clone. The V call is TRBV29-1, the J call TRBJ1-2, with D uncertain. The ends were cut back, 2 bases at V and 10 bases at J, with 14 bases in the middle. CDR3 size: 12 residues. The germline V gene encodes CDR1 SQVTM and CDR2 ANQGSEA. The CDR3 DNA sequence: TGCAGCGTTGAATCTCACGCAGAAGTCTACACCTTC. The encoded protein is CSVESHAEVYTF.

The V gene is TRBV2, the J gene TRBJ1-4; tentative D call: TRBD1 (5 bases). Germline V gene sequence: CDR1 SNHLY, CDR2 FYNNEI. This CDR3 is built from 14 residues. Between the trimmed V and J ends, which lost 10 bases and 8 bases, there was a span of 20 bases. The CDR3 here is CATARDLIGEKLFF. In nucleotides, the CDR3 is TGTGCCACCGCTCGGGACTTAATAGGGGAAAAACTGTTTTTT.

The genes are TRBV7-2 and TRBJ1-1; tentative D call: TRBD1 (6 bases). Looked up from germline, CDR1 is SGHTA and CDR2 is FQGNSA. The CDR3 totals 15 residues. V was clipped by 5 bases and J by 4 bases, with 17 bases between them. CDR3 residues: CASSVSGEVGTEAFF. The CDR3 DNA is TGTGCCAGCAGCGTGTCAGGGGAAGTTGGCACTGAAGCTTTCTTT.

The chain's CDR3 is CASSLISGGLGQPQHF. The CDR3 bases are TGTGCCAGCAGTTTAATCAGCGGGGGGCTCGGGCAGCCCCAGCATTTT. The V call is TRBV28, the J call TRBJ1-5, with D maybe TRBD1 (6 bases). CDR3 length: 16 residues. V lost 2 bases and J lost 7, with 18 bases in between. Germline V gene lookup returns CDR1 MDHEN and CDR2 SYDVKM. The complete variable domain, with remaining parts taken from reference TRBV28 and TRBJ1-5, reads DVKVTQSSRYLVKRTGEKVFLECVQDMDHENMFWYRQDPGLGLRLIYFSYDVKMKEKGDIPEGYSVSREKKERFSLILESASTNQTSMYLCASSLISGGLGQPQHFGDGTRLSIL.

The chain joins TRBV29-1 to TRBJ1-2; D is ambiguous. The CDR3 totals 12 residues. Germline V CDR1 and CDR2: SQVTM, ANQGSEA. Trimming shortened V by 5 bases and J by 3 bases, and 10 bases separated the two germline ends. CDR3 region: CSVLGGDYGYTF. The CDR3 bases are TGCAGCGTTCTCGGCGGAGACTATGGCTACACCTTC.

The rearrangement uses TRBV5-1 and TRBJ1-2; 8 bases match TRBD1. Unmatched junction bases numbered 4, after V lost 4 bases and J lost 5 bases. Germline values: CDR1 SGHRS, CDR2 YFSETQ. The CDR3 is made up of 13 amino acids. Here the CDR3 DNA reads TGCGCCAGCAGCCCGGACAGGGAGTATGGCTACACCTTC. As protein: CASSPDREYGYTF.

The chain links TRBV28 to TRBJ1-3, with 7 bases aligning to TRBD1. The CDR3 totals 15 residues. V lost 4 bases, J lost 0 bases, and 3 bases stayed unmatched. Per the germline V gene, CDR1 is MDHEN and CDR2 is SYDVKM. The CDR3 sequence: CASSWGTASGNTIYF. DNA of the CDR3: TGTGCCAGCAGTTGGGGGACAGCCTCTGGAAACACCATATATTTT. Full variable domain (remainder filled in from reference TRBV28 and TRBJ1-3): DVKVTQSSRYLVKRTGEKVFLECVQDMDHENMFWYRQDPGLGLRLIYFSYDVKMKEKGDIPEGYSVSREKKERFSLILESASTNQTSMYLCASSWGTASGNTIYFGEGSWLTVV.

Turning to this clone: Other DNA sequences in the sample encode the same CDR3. The chain is built from TRBV6-5 and TRBJ1-1, with unresolved D. CDR1 is MNHEY and CDR2 is SVGAGI in the germline V gene. Trimming left V 3 bases short and J 1 base short, with 9 bases between. CDR3 length: 14 residues. The DNA of the CDR3 is TGTGCCAGCAGTTATGACGGGGAGAACACTGAAGCTTTCTTT. Translated, it gives CASSYDGENTEAFF.

The V call is TRBV28, the J call TRBJ1-5; TRBD1 is a possible D gene (6 bases). The germline CDR1 and CDR2 sequences are MDHEN and SYDVKM. V lost 11 bases and J 3 bases, leaving 14 bases between the germline ends. The CDR3 totals 13 residues. The chain's CDR3 is CAGGSGDNQPQHF. CDR3 coding DNA: TGTGCCGGGGGCAGCGGTGACAATCAGCCCCAGCATTTT.

The chain joins TRBV5-1 to TRBJ1-6, with D perhaps TRBD1 (5 bases). This CDR3 has 15 amino acids. Germline V gene lookup returns CDR1 SGHRS and CDR2 YFSETQ. Trimming took 0 bases from V and 7 from J, leaving 11 bases between them. Here the CDR3 reads CASSLAERTNSPLHF. The CDR3 bases are TGCGCCAGCAGCTTGGCCGAGAGGACAAATTCACCCCTCCACTTT.

This chain joins TRBV29-1 and TRBJ1-1; D is undetermined. Germline lookup yields CDR1 SQVTM and CDR2 ANQGSEA. The CDR3 is 11 amino acids. Trimming took 8 bases from V and 2 from J, leaving 9 bases between them. The CDR3 DNA follows: TGCAGCCTAACGAGTAACACTGAAGCTTTCTTT. Translating it yields CSLTSNTEAFF. The entire variable domain, with the rest obtained from reference TRBV29-1 and TRBJ1-1, is as follows: SAVISQKPSRDICQRGTSLTIQCQVDSQVTMMFWYRQQPGQSLTLIATANQGSEATYESGFVIDKFPISRPNLTFSTLTVSNMSPEDSSIYLCSLTSNTEAFFGQGTRLTVV.

This clone turned up a few times. V and J are TRBV4-1 and TRBJ1-2; D gene unclear. Germline CDR1 and CDR2: MGHRA and YSYEKL. This CDR3 comprises 15 residues. Trimming stripped 0 bases from V and 3 bases from J, with 11 bases between. The CDR3 region has the DNA TGCGCCAGCAGCCAAGAATTGTCCCCATACTATGGCTACACCTTC. As protein: CASSQELSPYYGYTF.